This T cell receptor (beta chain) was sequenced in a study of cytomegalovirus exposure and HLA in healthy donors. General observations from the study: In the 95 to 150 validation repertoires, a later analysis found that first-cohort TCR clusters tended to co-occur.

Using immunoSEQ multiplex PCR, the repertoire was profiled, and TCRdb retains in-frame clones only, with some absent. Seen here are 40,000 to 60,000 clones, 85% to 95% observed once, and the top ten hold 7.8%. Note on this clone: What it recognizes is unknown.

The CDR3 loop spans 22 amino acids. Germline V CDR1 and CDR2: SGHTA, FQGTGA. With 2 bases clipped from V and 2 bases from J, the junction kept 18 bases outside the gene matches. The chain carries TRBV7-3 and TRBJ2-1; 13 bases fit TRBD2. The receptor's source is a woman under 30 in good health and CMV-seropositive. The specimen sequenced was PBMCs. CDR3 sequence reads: CASSLVTGTSGIERNTYNEQFF. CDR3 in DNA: TGTGCCAGCAGCTTAGTGACCGGGACTAGCGGGATCGAACGAAACACCTACAATGAGCAGTTCTTC.